This record concerns one T cell receptor beta chain sequence. This sample is part of a study of blood T cells in healthy people across ages. Primed by a sample-barcoded 5' primer and a J-beta primer mix, a second PCR proceeded for 7 to 11 cycles. Each CDR3 protein is one row after TCRdb ran MiXCR on the 5' RACE reads. The sample includes 700,000 to 900,000 distinct CDR3 sequences, about 53% seen only once; the top ten take 40% to 50%. Sequencing was done on a sample of blood. This clonotype was sampled from an elderly man in good health.

The CDR3 protein is CASSLQGGKGEQYF. For the CDR3, the DNA is TGTGCCAGCAGCTTACAGGGGGGAAAAGGCGAGCAGTACTTC. The chain links TRBV7-8 to TRBJ2-7; TRBD1 might be the D (7 bases). The CDR3 has 14 residues. Germline CDR1 SGHVS, CDR2 FQNEAQ. Trimming shortened V by 2 bases and J by 6 bases, and 14 bases separated the two germline ends.